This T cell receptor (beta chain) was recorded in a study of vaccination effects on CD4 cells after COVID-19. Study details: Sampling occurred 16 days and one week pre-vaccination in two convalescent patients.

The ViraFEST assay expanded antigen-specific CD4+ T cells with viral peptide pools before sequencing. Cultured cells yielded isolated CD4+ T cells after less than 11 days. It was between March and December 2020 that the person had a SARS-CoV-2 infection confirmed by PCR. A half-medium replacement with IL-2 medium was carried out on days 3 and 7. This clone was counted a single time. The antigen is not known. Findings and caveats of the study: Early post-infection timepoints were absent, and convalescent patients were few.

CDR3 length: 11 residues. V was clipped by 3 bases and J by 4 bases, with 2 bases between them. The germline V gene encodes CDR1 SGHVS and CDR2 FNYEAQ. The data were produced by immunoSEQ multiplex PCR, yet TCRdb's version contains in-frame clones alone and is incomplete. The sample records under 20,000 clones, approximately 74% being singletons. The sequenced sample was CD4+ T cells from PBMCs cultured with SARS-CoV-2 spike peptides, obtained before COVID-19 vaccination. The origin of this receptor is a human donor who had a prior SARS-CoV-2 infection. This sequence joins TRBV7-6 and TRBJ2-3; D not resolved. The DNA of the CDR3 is TGTGCCAGCAGCTTGTCAGATACGCAGTATTTT. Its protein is CASSLSDTQYF. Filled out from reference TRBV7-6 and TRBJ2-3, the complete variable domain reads GAGVSQSPRYKVTKRGQDVALRCDPISGHVSLYWYRQALGQGPEFLTYFNYEAQQDKSGLPNDRFSAERPEGSISTLTIQRTEQRDSAMYRCASSLSDTQYFGPGTRLTVL.